These 32 T cell receptor beta chains share one sample of origin, sequenced in a study of CD8 T cells in ankylosing spondylitis. TCRdb re-called the 5' RACE reads with MiXCR, one entry per CDR3 protein. Found here are roughly 38,000 distinct CDR3 sequences, over 9% of them singletons; the top ten hold around 16%. The sequencing input was blood, either unsorted or a sorted T cell fraction (not recorded which). All receptors derive from a male donor with ankylosing spondylitis or in good health (not recorded which).

V usage is TRBV4-3 and J usage is TRBJ1-3; D unclear. V shed 4 bases and J shed 0 bases, with 13 bases lying between them. Germline loops: CDR1 LGHNA, CDR2 YSLEER. CDR3 length equals 16 residues. DNA for the CDR3: TGCGCCAGCAGCCTCCTCGGGGAGCTCTCTGGAAACACCATATATTTT. This gives the protein CASSLLGELSGNTIYF.

This clonotype was counted many times. The rearrangement joins TRBV20-1 to TRBJ2-7, with 7 bases aligning to TRBD2. V lost 1 base, J lost 6 bases, and 9 bases stayed unmatched. Looked up from germline, CDR1 is DFQATT and CDR2 is SNEGSKA (reference sequence). The CDR3 extends over 14 amino acids. The CDR3 DNA reads TGCAGTGCTAGAGTGCCTCCAGCGGGAAGCGAGCAGTACTTC. Translating it yields CSARVPPAGSEQYF.

This clonotype was seen at least ten times. The V gene is TRBV6-5, the J gene TRBJ1-5; TRBD1 matches 7 bases. The CDR3 contains 15 residues. V gave up 2 bases and J gave up 6 bases; unmatched junction bases: 7. Germline V gene sequence: CDR1 MNHEY, CDR2 SVGAGI. The DNA for the CDR3 is TGTGCCAGCAGTTACCCGGACAGGTGGAGTCAGCCCCAGCATTTT. Its protein is CASSYPDRWSQPQHF.

The J gene is TRBJ2-1, the V gene TRBV19; a weak D match, TRBD1 (5 bases). Per the germline V gene, CDR1 is LNHDA and CDR2 is SQIVND (reference sequence). The CDR3 length is 13 residues. V was trimmed by 5 bases and J by 6 bases, leaving 11 bases between them. CDR3 DNA sequence: TGTGCCAGTAGTTTGGTCAGGGTCAATGAGCAGTTCTTC. It is translated as CASSLVRVNEQFF.

This clonotype was found many times. The chain uses TRBV27 and TRBJ1-1, with TRBD1 identical over 9 bases. The J segment lost 1 base and the V segment lost 4 bases, leaving 7 bases of the junction unmatched. There are 16 residues in the CDR3. Looked up from germline, CDR1 is MNHEY and CDR2 is SMNVEV (reference sequence). The CDR3: CASSSQGDRANTEAFF. For the CDR3, the DNA is TGTGCCAGCAGTTCTCAGGGGGACAGGGCGAACACTGAAGCTTTCTTT.

There are a few counts of this clonotype. J is TRBJ2-1 and V is TRBV20-1; D unresolved. CDR3 length: 13 amino acids. The germline V gene has CDR1 DFQATT and CDR2 SNEGSKA (reference sequence). V was trimmed by 3 bases and J by 4 bases, leaving 10 bases between them. CDR3 residues: CSASMTQYNEQFF. The CDR3 DNA sequence: TGCAGTGCTAGCATGACACAGTACAATGAGCAGTTCTTC.

The V and J genes are TRBV6-1 and TRBJ2-1, with TRBD2 matching over 8 bases. With 5 bases clipped from V and 5 bases from J, the junction kept 5 bases outside the gene matches. Germline V CDR1 and CDR2: MNHNS, SASEGT. The CDR3 totals 14 residues. The CDR3 is CASSRLAIHNEQFF. In DNA, the CDR3 is TGTGCCAGCAGTCGACTAGCGATCCACAATGAGCAGTTCTTC.

This clonotype was counted ten times or more. The chain has TRBV19 and TRBJ1-2; no firm D call. The CDR3 covers 13 residues. Per the germline V gene, CDR1 is LNHDA and CDR2 is SQIVND (reference sequence). V gave up 2 bases and J gave up 5 bases, with 9 bases separating them. CDR3 loop: CASSIRTVYGYTF. The CDR3 DNA is TGTGCCAGTAGTATAAGGACGGTATATGGCTACACCTTC.

By share, this clonotype ranks as medium-sized. V usage is TRBV12-3 or TRBV12-4 and J usage is TRBJ2-2; TRBD2 aligns across 7 bases. V dropped 6 bases and J dropped 5; count of bases not matched to a gene: 9. This CDR3 region has 15 residues. The CDR3 reads CASRSSGRETGELFF. In DNA, the CDR3 is TGTGCCAGCAGATCTAGCGGACGGGAAACCGGGGAGCTGTTTTTT.

This clonotype was seen at least ten times. V usage is TRBV7-8 and J usage is TRBJ1-2; no definite D call. The CDR3 is 14 amino acids. Trimming cost V 5 bases and J 1 base, with 11 bases left between them. Germline V gene lookup returns CDR1 SGHVS and CDR2 FQNEAQ. CDR3 protein: CASSPAWGNYGYTF. CDR3 nucleotide sequence: TGTGCCAGCAGCCCAGCGTGGGGTAACTATGGCTACACCTTC.

The sample holds many counts of this clonotype. This chain links TRBV5-6 with TRBJ1-1; 12 bases map to TRBD1. The CDR3 is made up of 15 amino acids. The V and J ends lost 4 bases and 7 bases, in that order; junction bases with no gene match: 8. Looked up from germline, CDR1 is SGHDT and CDR2 is YYEEEE. CDR3 residues: CASSRPGTGGFEAFF. The CDR3, as DNA: TGTGCCAGCAGCAGACCCGGGACAGGGGGCTTTGAAGCTTTCTTT.

The chain uses TRBV7-9 and TRBJ2-7, with D maybe TRBD2 (6 bases). V shed 4 bases and J shed 3 bases, with 13 bases lying between them. CDR3 length: 14 amino acids. CDR1 and CDR2 from the germline V gene are SEHNR and FQNEAQ (reference sequence). CDR3 DNA sequence: TGTGCCAGCAGCTCACCTAGCGTACTCTACGAGCAGTACTTC. It codes for CASSSPSVLYEQYF.

This clonotype has only a few counts. Sequence at one end of the junction differs from germline and may be a read error. The chain combines TRBV7-6 with TRBJ2-5; 10 nucleotides align to TRBD2. Germline CDR1 SGHVS, CDR2 FNYEAQ. This CDR3 has 15 amino acids. The CDR3: CASSLAGVWGETQYF. CDR3 in DNA: TGTGCCAGCAGCCTAGCGGGGGTCTGGGGAGAGACCCAGTACTTC.

This clonotype was observed at least ten times. The chain links TRBV6-2 or TRBV6-3 to TRBJ2-1; the D is unclear. Germline CDR1 and CDR2: MNHEY and SVGEGT. CDR3 size: 15 residues. Trimming shortened V by 0 bases and J by 10 bases, and 16 bases separated the two germline ends. This chain's CDR3 is CASSYSTPARSEQFF. CDR3 DNA sequence: TGTGCCAGCAGTTACTCTACCCCGGCCAGGTCCGAGCAGTTCTTC.

The V and J genes are TRBV5-1 and TRBJ2-3; 7 bases match TRBD1. The CDR3 consists of 15 residues. Germline V gene lookup returns CDR1 SGHRS and CDR2 YFSETQ. Losses at the gene ends were 0 bases for V and 2 bases for J; bases not matched to a gene: 3. CDR3 in amino acids: CASSLGDRPTDTQYF. DNA of the CDR3: TGCGCCAGCAGCTTGGGGGACAGACCCACAGATACGCAGTATTTT.

Ten or more counts support this clonotype. CDR3 in amino acids: CASSQGAGNTIYF. The CDR3 DNA is TGTGCCAGCAGTCAGGGGGCTGGAAACACCATATATTTT. The V and J genes are TRBV12-3 or TRBV12-4 and TRBJ1-3, with 7 bases fitting TRBD1. The CDR3 totals 13 residues. Germline trimming cut 5 bases from V and 2 bases from J; bases unmatched to any gene: 0.

This chain links TRBV4-2 with TRBJ1-2, with D uncertain. Trimming removed 1 base from V and 5 bases from J, with 11 bases in between. CDR1 is LGHNA and CDR2 is YNFKEQ in the germline V gene. This CDR3 has 14 residues. The CDR3 DNA sequence: TGTGCCAGCAGCCAAGGATCGGGAGCATATGGCTACACCTTC. The encoded protein is CASSQGSGAYGYTF.

This clonotype is deemed medium-sized. This sequence joins TRBV5-1 and TRBJ2-1, with 8 bases fitting TRBD2. J lost 0 bases, V lost 7 bases, and 18 bases had no gene match. CDR1 SGHRS and CDR2 YFSETQ come from the germline V gene. CDR3 size: 19 residues. This CDR3 reads CASLNGGAGEGSSYNEQFF. CDR3 nucleotide sequence: TGCGCCAGCCTAAACGGGGGAGCGGGAGAAGGGTCCTCCTACAATGAGCAGTTCTTC.

This clonotype was observed at least ten times. The chain is built from TRBV29-1 and TRBJ2-1; 10 nucleotides agree with TRBD2. Looked up from germline, CDR1 is SQVTM and CDR2 is ANQGSEA. Germline trimming cut 7 bases from V and 4 bases from J; bases unmatched to any gene: 4. CDR3 length: 13 amino acids. Here the CDR3 DNA reads TGCAGCGGCCAGCGGGAGGGTTACAATGAGCAGTTCTTC. Amino acids: CSGQREGYNEQFF.

This clonotype was seen repeatedly, ten times or more. The gene calls are TRBV28 and TRBJ2-6; 10 bases agree with TRBD1. Germline CDR1 reads MDHEN; CDR2 reads SYDVKM. This CDR3 spans 15 amino acids. Losses at the gene ends were 3 bases for V and 12 bases for J; bases not matched to a gene: 8. CDR3 DNA: TGTGCCAGCAGTTTTGGGGGGACAGGGGTAGTCGTCCTGACTTTC. Its translation is CASSFGGTGVVVLTF.

There are many counts of this clonotype. The chain uses TRBV10-3 and TRBJ2-2; 11 bases match TRBD1. J was trimmed by 6 bases and V by 10 bases; bases with no gene match: 4. In germline, CDR1 is ENHRY, CDR2 SYGVKD. The CDR3 runs to 13 residues. As DNA, the CDR3 is TGTGCCACCGGGACAGGGGGACCCGGGGAGCTGTTTTTT. Translating gives CATGTGGPGELFF.

This clonotype was picked up many times. The V and J genes are TRBV5-1 and TRBJ2-3; 10 positions match TRBD2. Germline loops: CDR1 SGHRS, CDR2 YFSETQ. Losses at the gene ends were 4 bases for V and 4 bases for J; bases not matched to a gene: 9. CDR3 length equals 16 residues. CDR3 sequence reads: CASSALAGVRADTQYF. CDR3 bases: TGCGCCAGCAGCGCTCTAGCGGGAGTTCGAGCAGATACGCAGTATTTT.

This clonotype was seen a few times. The chain links TRBV19 to TRBJ1-2; 8 bases map to TRBD1. The germline CDR1 and CDR2 sequences are LNHDA and SQIVND (reference sequence). The CDR3 sequence is 14 residues long. The V and J ends lost 10 bases and 0 bases, in that order; junction bases with no gene match: 7. This CDR3 is CAIAGQGTNYGYTF. In nucleotides, the CDR3 is TGTGCCATCGCAGGACAGGGAACTAACTATGGCTACACCTTC.

This clonotype occurred many times. The chain combines TRBV12-3 or TRBV12-4 with TRBJ2-5; no clear D. The germline V and J ends were trimmed by 0 bases and 1 base, with 9 bases remaining between them. This CDR3 is 15 amino acids long. The CDR3 protein is CASSLALGSQETQYF. The CDR3, as DNA: TGTGCCAGCAGTTTAGCGCTGGGCAGCCAAGAGACCCAGTACTTC.

This clonotype was counted many times. CDR3 nucleotide sequence: TGCAGTGCTAGAGAAAGGAGGGATCCCCAAGAGACCCAGTACTTC. Protein sequence: CSARERRDPQETQYF. V and J are TRBV20-1 and TRBJ2-5; weak D call: TRBD2 (6 bases). The V and J ends lost 0 bases and 1 base respectively, with 12 bases between them. Germline CDR1 and CDR2: DFQATT and SNEGSKA (reference sequence). This CDR3 has 15 residues.

This clonotype was counted many times. The chain employs TRBV19 and TRBJ1-5; D is possibly TRBD1 (6 bases). Per germline, CDR1 LNHDA and CDR2 SQIVND (reference sequence). This CDR3 is built from 14 residues. Trimming removed 3 bases at V and 7 bases at J, with 13 bases between. The CDR3 coding sequence is TGTGCCAGTAGTATGGCACAGGGAAGGCAGCCCCAGCATTTT. This sequence encodes CASSMAQGRQPQHF.

This clonotype was detected ten times or more. The chain has TRBV28 and TRBJ2-7; possibly TRBD1 for D (6 bases). The CDR3 is 14 amino acids. Deletions cut 6 bases from V and 4 bases from J, with 16 bases between. Germline assignment: CDR1 MDHEN and CDR2 SYDVKM. CDR3 sequence: CASSPPGHPYEQYF. The CDR3 coding sequence is TGTGCCAGCAGCCCCCCGGGACACCCGTACGAGCAGTACTTC.

This clonotype was counted many times. The rearrangement joins TRBV5-1 to TRBJ2-1; D unclear. Per germline, CDR1 SGHRS and CDR2 YFSETQ. The CDR3 sequence is 13 residues long. Trimming stripped 3 bases from V and 9 bases from J, with 13 bases between. CDR3 nucleotides: TGCGCCAGCAGCTCCCGGGCCTCTCGTGAGCAGTTCTTC. Translating it yields CASSSRASREQFF. The entire variable domain, with the rest obtained from reference TRBV5-1 and TRBJ2-1, is as follows: KAGVTQTPRYLIKTRGQQVTLSCSPISGHRSVSWYQQTPGQGLQFLFEYFSETQRNKGNFPGRFSGRQFSNSRSEMNVSTLELGDSALYLCASSSRASREQFFGPGTRLTVL.

This clonotype was observed many times. V usage is TRBV4-1 and J usage is TRBJ2-1, with 8 positions matching TRBD2. This CDR3 is built from 14 residues. With V trimmed by 3 bases and J by 8 bases, 6 bases remained unmatched. Germline CDR1 reads MGHRA; CDR2 reads YSYEKL. CDR3 in amino acids: CASSHRTSRDEQFF. In DNA, the CDR3 is TGCGCCAGCAGCCACAGGACTAGCCGGGATGAGCAGTTCTTC.

This clonotype was detected many times. V is TRBV29-1 and J is TRBJ2-1, with D tentatively TRBD1 (5 bases). Trimming cost V 7 bases and J 2 bases, with 15 bases left between them. CDR3 length equals 14 residues. Germline V gives CDR1 SQVTM, CDR2 ANQGSEA. CDR3 DNA: TGCAGCGGGAGAAAAGACAGTGCCTACAATGAGCAGTTCTTC. Residues: CSGRKDSAYNEQFF.

This clonotype was counted at least ten times. The chain recombines TRBV6-2 or TRBV6-3 with TRBJ2-7, with D uncertain. This CDR3 comprises 17 residues. Trimming pared 8 bases from V and 0 bases from J, leaving 23 bases between. The germline gives CDR1 MNHEY, CDR2 SVGEGT. CDR3 coding DNA: TGTGCCAGCCCCCACGGACGGTCCCCTGCTTTCTCCTACGAGCAGTACTTC. Translating gives CASPHGRSPAFSYEQYF.

The rearrangement joins TRBV7-9 to TRBJ2-6; TRBD2 is a possible D gene (5 bases). V lost 2 bases to trimming and J lost 2 bases, with 10 bases between them. The CDR3 loop spans 16 amino acids. Germline V gene sequence: CDR1 SEHNR, CDR2 FQNEAQ (reference sequence). The CDR3 nucleotides read TGTGCCAGCAGCTTAAGTAGCGTAACTGGGGCCAACGTCCTGACTTTC. As protein: CASSLSSVTGANVLTF.